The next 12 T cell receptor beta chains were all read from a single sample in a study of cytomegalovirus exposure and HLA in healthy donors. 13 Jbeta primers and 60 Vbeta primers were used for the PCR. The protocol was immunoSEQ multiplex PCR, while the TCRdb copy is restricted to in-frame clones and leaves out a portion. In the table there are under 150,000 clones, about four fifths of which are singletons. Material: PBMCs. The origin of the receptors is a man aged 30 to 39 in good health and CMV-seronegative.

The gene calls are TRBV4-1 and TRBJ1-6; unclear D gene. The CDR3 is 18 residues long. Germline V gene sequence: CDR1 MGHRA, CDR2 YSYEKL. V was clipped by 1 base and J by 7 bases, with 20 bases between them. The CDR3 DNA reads TGCGCCAGCAGCCAAGGAACGTTCTCCTCAGGAGGCAATTCACCCCTCCACTTT. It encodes CASSQGTFSSGGNSPLHF.

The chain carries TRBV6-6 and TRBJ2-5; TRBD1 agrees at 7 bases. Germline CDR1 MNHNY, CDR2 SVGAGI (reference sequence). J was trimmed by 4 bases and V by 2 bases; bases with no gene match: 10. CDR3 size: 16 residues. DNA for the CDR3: TGTGCCAGCAGTTACCAGGGACAGCCTGGGGCAGAGACCCAGTACTTC. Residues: CASSYQGQPGAETQYF.

The chain's CDR3 is CSVSSGGPSYNEQFF. The CDR3 DNA sequence: TGCAGCGTCTCTTCGGGGGGCCCTTCCTACAATGAGCAGTTCTTC. The chain combines TRBV29-1 with TRBJ2-1, with D possibly TRBD2 on 7 matching bases. V was clipped by 6 bases and J by 1 base, with 16 bases between them. This CDR3 has 15 residues. CDR1 is SQVTM and CDR2 is ANQGSEA in the germline V gene.

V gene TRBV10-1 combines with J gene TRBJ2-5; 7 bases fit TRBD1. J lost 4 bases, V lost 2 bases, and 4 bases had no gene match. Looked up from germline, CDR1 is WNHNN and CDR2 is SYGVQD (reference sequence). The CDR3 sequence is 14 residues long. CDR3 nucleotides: TGCGCCAGCAGTGAGAAGGGGGCGGGAGAGACCCAGTACTTC. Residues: CASSEKGAGETQYF.

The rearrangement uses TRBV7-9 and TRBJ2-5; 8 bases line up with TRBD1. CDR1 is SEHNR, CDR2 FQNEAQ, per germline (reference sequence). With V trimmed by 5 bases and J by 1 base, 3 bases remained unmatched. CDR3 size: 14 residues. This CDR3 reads CASSQGQGQETQYF. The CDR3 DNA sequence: TGTGCCAGCAGCCAAGGACAGGGCCAAGAGACCCAGTACTTC.

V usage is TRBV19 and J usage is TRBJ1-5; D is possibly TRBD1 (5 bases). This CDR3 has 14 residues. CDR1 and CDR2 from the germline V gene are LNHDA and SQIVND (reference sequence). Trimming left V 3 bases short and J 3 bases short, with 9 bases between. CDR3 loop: CASSMVTDNQPQHF. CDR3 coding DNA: TGTGCCAGTAGTATGGTGACAGACAATCAGCCCCAGCATTTT.

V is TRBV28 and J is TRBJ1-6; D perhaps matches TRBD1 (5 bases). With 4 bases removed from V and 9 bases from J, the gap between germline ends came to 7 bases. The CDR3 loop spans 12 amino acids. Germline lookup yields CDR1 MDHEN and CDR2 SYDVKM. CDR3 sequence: CASSSGLSPLHF. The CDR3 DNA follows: TGTGCCAGCAGTTCAGGGCTTTCACCCCTCCACTTT.

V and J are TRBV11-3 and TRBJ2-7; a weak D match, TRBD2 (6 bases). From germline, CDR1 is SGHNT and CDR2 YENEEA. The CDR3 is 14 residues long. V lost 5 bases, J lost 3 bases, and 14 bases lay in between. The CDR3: CASSVAGLFYEQYF. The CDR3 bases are TGTGCCAGCAGCGTCGCGGGACTCTTCTACGAGCAGTACTTC.

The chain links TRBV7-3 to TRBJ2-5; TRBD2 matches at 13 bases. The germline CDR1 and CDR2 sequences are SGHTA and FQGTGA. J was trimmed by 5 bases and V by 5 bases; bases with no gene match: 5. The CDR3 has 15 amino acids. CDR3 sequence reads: CASSVLAGGRETQYF. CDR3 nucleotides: TGTGCCAGCAGCGTACTAGCGGGAGGGAGGGAGACCCAGTACTTC.

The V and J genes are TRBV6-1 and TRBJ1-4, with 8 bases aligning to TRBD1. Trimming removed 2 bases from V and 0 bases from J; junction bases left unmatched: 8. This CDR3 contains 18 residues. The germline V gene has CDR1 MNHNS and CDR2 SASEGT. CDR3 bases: TGTGCCAGCAGTGAATACCCCAGGGGGCCCGCAACTAATGAAAAACTGTTTTTT. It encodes CASSEYPRGPATNEKLFF.

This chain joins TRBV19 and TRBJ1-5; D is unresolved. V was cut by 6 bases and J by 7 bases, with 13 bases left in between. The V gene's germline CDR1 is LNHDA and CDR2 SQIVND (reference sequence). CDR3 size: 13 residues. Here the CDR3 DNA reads TGTGCCAGTAGCGAGGCAGGAGGACAGCCCCAGCATTTT. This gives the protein CASSEAGGQPQHF.

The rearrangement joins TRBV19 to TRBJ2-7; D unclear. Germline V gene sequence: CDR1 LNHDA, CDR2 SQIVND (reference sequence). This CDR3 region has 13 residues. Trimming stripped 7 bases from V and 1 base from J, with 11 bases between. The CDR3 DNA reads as TGTGCCAGTAAGGCAGGTTCTTCCTACGAGCAGTACTTC. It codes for CASKAGSSYEQYF. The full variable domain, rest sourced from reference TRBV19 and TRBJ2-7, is DGGITQSPKYLFRKEGQNVTLSCEQNLNHDAMYWYRQDPGQGLRLIYYSQIVNDFQKGDIAEGYSVSREKKESFPLTVTSAQKNPTAFYLCASKAGSSYEQYFGPGTRLTVT.